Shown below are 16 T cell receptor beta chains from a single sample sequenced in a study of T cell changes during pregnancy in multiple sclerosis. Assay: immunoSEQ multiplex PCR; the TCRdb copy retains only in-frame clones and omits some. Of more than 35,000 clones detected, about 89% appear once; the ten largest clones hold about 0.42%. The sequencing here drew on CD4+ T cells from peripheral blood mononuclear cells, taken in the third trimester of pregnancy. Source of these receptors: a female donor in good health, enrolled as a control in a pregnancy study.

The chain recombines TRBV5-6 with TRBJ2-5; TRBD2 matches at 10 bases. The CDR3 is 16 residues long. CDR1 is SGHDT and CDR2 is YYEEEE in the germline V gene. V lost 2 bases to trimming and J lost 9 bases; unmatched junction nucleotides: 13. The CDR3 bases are TGTGCCAGCAGCTTCGCCCTAGCGGGGGTGGTGTCGGCCCAGTACTTC. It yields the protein CASSFALAGVVSAQYF.

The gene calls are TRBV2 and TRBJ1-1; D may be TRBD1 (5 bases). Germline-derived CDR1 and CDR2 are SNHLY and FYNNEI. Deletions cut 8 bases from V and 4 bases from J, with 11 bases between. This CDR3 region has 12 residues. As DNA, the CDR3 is TGTGCCAGCTCATCCCAGGGCACTGAAGCTTTCTTT. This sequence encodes CASSSQGTEAFF.

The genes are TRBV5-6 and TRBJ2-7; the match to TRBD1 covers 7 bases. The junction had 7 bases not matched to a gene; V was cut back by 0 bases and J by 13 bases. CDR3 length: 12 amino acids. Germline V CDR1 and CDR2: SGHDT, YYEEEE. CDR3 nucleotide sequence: TGTGCCAGCAGCTTGGTGGGACAGCAGTTCTACTTC. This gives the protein CASSLVGQQFYF.

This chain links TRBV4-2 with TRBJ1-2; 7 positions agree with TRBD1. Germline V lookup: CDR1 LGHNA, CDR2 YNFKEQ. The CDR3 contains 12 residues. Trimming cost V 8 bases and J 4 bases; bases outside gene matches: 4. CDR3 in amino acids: CASVGTAYGYTF. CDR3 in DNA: TGTGCCAGCGTCGGGACAGCCTATGGCTACACCTTC.

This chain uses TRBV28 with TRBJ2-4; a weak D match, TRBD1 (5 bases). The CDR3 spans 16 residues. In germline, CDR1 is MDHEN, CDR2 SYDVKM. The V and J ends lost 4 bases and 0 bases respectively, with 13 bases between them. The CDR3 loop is CASSSDSLLAKNIQYF. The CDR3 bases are TGTGCCAGCAGTTCTGACAGCCTACTAGCCAAAAACATTCAGTACTTC.

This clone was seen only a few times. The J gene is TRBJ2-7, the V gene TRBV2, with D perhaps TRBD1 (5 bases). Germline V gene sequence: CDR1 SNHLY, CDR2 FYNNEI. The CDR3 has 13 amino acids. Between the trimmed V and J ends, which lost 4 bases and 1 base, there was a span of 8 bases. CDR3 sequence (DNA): TGTGCCAGCAGTGTGCCAGGGTCCTACGAGCAGTACTTC. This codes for CASSVPGSYEQYF.

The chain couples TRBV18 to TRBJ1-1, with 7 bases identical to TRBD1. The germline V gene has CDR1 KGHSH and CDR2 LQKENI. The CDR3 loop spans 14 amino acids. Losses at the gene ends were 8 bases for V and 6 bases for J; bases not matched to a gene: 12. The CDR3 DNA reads TGTGCCAGCCGAAGCGACAGGGTGATCGCTGAAGCTTTCTTT. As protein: CASRSDRVIAEAFF.

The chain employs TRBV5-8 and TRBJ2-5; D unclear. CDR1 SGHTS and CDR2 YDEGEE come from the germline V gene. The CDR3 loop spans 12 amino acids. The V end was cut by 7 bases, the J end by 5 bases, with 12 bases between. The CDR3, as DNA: TGTGCCAGCCCTGAGGTTACGGAGACCCAGTACTTC. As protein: CASPEVTETQYF.

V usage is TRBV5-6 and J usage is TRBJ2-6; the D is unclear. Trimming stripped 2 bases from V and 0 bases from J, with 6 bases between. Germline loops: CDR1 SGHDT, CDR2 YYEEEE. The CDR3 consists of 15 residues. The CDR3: CASSFVLSGANVLTF. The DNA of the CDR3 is TGTGCCAGCAGCTTTGTCCTCTCTGGGGCCAACGTCCTGACTTTC.

The CDR3 region is CASSLGDRPYEQYF. CDR3 coding DNA: TGCGCCAGCAGCTTGGGTGACAGACCATACGAGCAGTACTTC. The V call is TRBV5-1, the J call TRBJ2-7, with a possible D match to TRBD1 (5 bases). Germline CDR1 is SGHRS and CDR2 is YFSETQ. The CDR3 has 14 amino acids. Trimming pared 0 bases from V and 4 bases from J, leaving 11 bases between.

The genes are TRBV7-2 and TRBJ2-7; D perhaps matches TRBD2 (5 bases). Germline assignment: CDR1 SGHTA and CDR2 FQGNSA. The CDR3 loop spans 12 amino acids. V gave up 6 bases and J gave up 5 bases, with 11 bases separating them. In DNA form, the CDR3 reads TGTGCCAGCAGTCGGGGTCCGCACGAGCAGTACTTC. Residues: CASSRGPHEQYF.

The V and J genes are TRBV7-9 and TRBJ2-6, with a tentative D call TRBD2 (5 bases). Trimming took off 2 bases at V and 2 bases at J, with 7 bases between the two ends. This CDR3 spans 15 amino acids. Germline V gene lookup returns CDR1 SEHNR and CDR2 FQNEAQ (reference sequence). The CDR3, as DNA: TGTGCCAGCAGCTTACGGGGTACTGGGGCCAACGTCCTGACTTTC. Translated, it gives CASSLRGTGANVLTF.

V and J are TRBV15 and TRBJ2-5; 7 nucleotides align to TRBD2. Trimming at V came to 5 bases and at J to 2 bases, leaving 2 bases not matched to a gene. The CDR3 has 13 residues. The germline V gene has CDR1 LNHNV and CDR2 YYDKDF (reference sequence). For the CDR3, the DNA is TGTGCCACCAGCCGGACTAGTCAAGAGACCCAGTACTTC. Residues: CATSRTSQETQYF.

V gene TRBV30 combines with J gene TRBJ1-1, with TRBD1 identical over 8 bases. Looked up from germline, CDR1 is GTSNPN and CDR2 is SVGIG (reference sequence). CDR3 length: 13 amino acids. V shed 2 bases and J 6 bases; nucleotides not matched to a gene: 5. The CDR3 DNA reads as TGTGCCTGGAGTACCGACAGGGGCGCTGAAGCTTTCTTT. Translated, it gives CAWSTDRGAEAFF.

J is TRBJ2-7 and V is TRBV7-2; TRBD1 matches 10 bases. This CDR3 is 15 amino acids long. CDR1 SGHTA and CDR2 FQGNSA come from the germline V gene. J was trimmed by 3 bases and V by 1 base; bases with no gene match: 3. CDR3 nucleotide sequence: TGTGCCAGCAGCTTAGGGGGACAGGGGTTCTACGAGCAGTACTTC. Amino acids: CASSLGGQGFYEQYF.

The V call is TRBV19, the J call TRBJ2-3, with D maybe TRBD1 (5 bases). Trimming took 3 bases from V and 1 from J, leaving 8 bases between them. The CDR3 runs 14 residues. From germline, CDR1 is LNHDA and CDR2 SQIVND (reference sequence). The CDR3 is CASSISRGTDTQYF. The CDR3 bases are TGTGCCAGTAGTATCTCCAGGGGCACAGATACGCAGTATTTT.